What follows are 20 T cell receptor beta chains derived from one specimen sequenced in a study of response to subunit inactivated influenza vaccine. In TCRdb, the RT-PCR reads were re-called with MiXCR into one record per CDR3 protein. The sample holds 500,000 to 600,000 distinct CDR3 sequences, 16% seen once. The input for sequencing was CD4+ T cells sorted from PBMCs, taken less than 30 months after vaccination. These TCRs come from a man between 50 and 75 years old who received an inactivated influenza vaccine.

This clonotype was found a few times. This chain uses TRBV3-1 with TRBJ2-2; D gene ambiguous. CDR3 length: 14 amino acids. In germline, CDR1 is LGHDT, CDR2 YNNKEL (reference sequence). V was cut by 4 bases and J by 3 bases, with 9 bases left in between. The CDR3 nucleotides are TGTGCCAGCAGCCTACAGACTGACACCGGGGAGCTGTTTTTT. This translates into CASSLQTDTGELFF.

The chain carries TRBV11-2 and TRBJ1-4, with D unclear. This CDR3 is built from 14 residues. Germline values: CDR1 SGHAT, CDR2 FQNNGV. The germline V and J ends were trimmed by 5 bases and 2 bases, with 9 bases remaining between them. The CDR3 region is CASSHAWTNEKLFF. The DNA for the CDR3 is TGTGCCAGCAGCCACGCGTGGACTAATGAAAAACTGTTTTTT.

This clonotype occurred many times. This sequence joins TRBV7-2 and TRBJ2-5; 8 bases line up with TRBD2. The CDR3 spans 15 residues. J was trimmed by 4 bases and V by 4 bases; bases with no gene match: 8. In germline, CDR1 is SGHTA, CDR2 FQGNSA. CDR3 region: CASSSQSSGGETQYF. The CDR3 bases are TGTGCCAGCAGCTCCCAGTCAAGCGGGGGAGAGACCCAGTACTTC.

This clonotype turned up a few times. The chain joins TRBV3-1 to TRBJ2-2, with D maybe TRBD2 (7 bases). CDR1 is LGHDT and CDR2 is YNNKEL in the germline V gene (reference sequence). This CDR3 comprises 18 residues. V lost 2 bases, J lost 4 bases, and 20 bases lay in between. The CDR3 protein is CASSQKRPGGPITGELFF. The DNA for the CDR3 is TGTGCCAGCAGCCAAAAAAGGCCCGGGGGGCCCATCACCGGGGAGCTGTTTTTT.

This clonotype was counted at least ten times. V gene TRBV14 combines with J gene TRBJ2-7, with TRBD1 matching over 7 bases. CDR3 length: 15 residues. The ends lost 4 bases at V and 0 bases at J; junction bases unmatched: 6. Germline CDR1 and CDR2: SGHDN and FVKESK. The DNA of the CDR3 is TGTGCCAGCAGCCCCCGGACAGGTAGCTCCTACGAGCAGTACTTC. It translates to CASSPRTGSSYEQYF.

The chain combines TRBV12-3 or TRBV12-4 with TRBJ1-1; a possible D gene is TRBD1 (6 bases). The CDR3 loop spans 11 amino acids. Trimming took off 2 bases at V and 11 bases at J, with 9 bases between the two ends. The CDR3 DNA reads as TGTGCCAGCAGTTTAAACAGGGTGGCTTTCTTT. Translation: CASSLNRVAFF.

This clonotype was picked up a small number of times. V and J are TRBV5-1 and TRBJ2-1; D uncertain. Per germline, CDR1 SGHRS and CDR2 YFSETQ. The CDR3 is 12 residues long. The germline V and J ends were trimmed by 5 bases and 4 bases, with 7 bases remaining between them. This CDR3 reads CASRLNYNEQFF. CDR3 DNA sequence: TGCGCCAGCAGACTAAATTACAATGAGCAGTTCTTC.

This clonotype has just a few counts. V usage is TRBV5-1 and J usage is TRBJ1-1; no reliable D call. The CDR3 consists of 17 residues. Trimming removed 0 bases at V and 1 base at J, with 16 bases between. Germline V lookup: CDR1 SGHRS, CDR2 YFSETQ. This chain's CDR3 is CASSLGVWERENTEAFF. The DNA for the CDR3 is TGCGCCAGCAGCTTGGGGGTGTGGGAGAGGGAGAACACTGAAGCTTTCTTT.

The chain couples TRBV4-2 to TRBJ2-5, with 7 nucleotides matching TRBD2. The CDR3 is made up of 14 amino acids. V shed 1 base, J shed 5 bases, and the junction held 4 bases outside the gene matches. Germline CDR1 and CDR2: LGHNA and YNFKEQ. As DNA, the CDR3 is TGTGCCAGCAGCCAAGGAGCGGGAAGGGAGACCCAGTACTTC. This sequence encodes CASSQGAGRETQYF.

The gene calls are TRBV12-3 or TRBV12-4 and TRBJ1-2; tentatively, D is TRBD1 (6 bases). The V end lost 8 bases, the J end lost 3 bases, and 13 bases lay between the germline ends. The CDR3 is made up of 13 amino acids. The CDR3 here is CASDDRSDYGYTF. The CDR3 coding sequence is TGTGCCAGCGACGACAGGTCTGACTATGGCTACACCTTC.

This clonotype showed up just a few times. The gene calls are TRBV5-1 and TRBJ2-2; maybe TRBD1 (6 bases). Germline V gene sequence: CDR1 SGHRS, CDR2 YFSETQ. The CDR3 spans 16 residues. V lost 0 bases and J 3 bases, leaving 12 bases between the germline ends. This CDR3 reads CASSLASQGYTGELFF. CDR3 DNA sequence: TGCGCCAGCAGCTTGGCCAGCCAGGGGTACACCGGGGAGCTGTTTTTT.

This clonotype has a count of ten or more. CDR3 loop: CSARTETQYF. CDR3 DNA sequence: TGCAGTGCTAGAACCGAGACCCAGTACTTC. The chain recombines TRBV20-1 with TRBJ2-5; D gene ambiguous. Germline lookup yields CDR1 DFQATT and CDR2 SNEGSKA (reference sequence). The length of the CDR3 is 10 residues. The V end was cut by 2 bases, the J end by 5 bases, with 3 bases between.

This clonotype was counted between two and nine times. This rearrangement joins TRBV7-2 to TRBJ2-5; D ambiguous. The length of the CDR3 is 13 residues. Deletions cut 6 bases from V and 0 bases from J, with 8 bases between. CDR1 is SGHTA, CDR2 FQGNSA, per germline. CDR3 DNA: TGTGCCAGCAGGGACGGTCACCAAGAGACCCAGTACTTC. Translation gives CASRDGHQETQYF. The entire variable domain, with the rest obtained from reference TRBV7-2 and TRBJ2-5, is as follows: GAGVSQSPSNKVTEKGKDVELRCDPISGHTALYWYRQSLGQGLEFLIYFQGNSAPDKSGLPSDRFSAERTGGSVSTLTIQRTQQEDSAVYLCASRDGHQETQYFGPGTRLLVL.

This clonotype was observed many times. CDR3 residues: CSAISLAGKNEQFF. CDR3 in DNA: TGCAGTGCTATTTCCCTAGCGGGAAAGAATGAGCAGTTCTTC. The J gene is TRBJ2-1, the V gene TRBV20-1; 9 nucleotides agree with TRBD2. The CDR3 consists of 14 residues. The V gene's germline CDR1 is DFQATT and CDR2 SNEGSKA (reference sequence). V trimming: 4 bases; J trimming: 7 bases; junction bases outside the gene matches: 8.

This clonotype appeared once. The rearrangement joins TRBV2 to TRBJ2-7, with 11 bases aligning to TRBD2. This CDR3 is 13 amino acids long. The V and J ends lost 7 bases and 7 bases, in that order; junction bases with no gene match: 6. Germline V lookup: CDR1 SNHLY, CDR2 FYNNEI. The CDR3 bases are TGTGCCAGCAAACTAGCGGGAGTCGAAGAGCAGTACTTC. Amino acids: CASKLAGVEEQYF.

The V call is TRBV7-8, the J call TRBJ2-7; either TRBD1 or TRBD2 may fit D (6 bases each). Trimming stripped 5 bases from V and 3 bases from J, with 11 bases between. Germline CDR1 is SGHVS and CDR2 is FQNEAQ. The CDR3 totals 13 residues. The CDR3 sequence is CASSRGGGYEQYF. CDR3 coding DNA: TGTGCCAGCAGCCGAGGAGGGGGCTACGAGCAGTACTTC.

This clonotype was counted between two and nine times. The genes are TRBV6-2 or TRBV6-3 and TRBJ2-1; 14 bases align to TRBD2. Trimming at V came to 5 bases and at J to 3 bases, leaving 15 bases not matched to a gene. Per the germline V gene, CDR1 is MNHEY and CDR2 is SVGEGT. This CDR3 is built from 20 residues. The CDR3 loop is CASSTSGLAGALYLYNEQFF. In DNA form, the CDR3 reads TGTGCCAGCAGTACCTCGGGACTAGCGGGAGCCCTCTACCTCTACAATGAGCAGTTCTTC.

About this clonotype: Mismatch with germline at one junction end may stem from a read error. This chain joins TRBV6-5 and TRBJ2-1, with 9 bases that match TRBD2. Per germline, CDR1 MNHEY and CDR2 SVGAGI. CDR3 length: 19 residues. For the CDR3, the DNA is TGTGCCAGCACTTACGCCACGCGGGAGGGCCTTCTCCGCTACAATGAGCAGTTCTTC. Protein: CASTYATREGLLRYNEQFF.

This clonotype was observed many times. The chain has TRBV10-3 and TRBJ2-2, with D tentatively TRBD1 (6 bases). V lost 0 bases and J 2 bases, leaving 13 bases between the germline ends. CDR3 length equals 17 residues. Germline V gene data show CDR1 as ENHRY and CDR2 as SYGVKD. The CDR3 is CAISESQDSYNTGELFF. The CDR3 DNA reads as TGTGCCATCAGTGAGTCCCAGGACAGCTATAACACCGGGGAGCTGTTTTTT.

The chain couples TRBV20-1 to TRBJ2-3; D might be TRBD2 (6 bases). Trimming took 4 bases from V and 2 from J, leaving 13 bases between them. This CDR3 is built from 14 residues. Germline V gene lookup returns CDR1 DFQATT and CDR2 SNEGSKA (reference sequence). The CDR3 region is CSATGELNTDTQYF. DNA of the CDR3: TGCAGTGCTACGGGAGAACTAAACACAGATACGCAGTATTTT.